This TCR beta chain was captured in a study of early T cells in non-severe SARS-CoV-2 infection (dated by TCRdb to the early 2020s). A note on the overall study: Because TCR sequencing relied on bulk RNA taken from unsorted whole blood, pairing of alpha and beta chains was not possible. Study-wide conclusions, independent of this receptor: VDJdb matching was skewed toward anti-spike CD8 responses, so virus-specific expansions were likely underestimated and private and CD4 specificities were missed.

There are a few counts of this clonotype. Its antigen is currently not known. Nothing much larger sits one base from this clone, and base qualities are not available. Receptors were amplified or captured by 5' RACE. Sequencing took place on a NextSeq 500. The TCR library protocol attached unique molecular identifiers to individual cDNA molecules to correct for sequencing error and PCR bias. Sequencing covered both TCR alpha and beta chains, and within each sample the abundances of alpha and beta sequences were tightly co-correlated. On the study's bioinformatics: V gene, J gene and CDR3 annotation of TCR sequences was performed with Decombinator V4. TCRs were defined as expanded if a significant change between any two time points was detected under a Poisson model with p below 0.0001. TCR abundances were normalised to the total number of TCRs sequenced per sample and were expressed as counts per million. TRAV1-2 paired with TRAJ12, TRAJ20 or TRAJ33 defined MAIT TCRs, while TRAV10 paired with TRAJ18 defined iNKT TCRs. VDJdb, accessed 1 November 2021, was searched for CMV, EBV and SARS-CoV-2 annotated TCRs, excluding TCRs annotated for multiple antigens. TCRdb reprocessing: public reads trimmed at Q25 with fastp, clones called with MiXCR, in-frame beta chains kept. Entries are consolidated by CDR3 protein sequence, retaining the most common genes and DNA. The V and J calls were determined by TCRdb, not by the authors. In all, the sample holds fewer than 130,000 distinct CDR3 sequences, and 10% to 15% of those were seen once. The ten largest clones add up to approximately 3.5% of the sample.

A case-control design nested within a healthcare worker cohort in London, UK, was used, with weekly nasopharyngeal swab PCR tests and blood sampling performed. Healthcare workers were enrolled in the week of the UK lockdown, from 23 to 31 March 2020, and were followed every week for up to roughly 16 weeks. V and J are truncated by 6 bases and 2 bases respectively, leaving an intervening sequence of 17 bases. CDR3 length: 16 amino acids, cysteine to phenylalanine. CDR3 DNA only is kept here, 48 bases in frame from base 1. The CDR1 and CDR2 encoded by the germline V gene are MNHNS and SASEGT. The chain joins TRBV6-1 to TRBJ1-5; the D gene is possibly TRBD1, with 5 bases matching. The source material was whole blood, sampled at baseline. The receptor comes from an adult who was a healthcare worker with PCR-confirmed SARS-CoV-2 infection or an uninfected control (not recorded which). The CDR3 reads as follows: CASRGLGWAGNQPQHF. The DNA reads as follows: TGTGCCAGCAGGGGGCTTGGGTGGGCTGGCAATCAGCCCCAGCATTTT.